A single sample gave rise to the 20 T cell receptor beta chains below, sequenced in a study of lymphopenia after photon versus proton radiotherapy. Clones were read by immunoSEQ multiplex PCR, and TCRdb kept only the in-frame ones, dropping some. The data hold about 68,000 clones, with approximately 91% observed a single time. Material: peripheral blood, obtained from a patient treated with photon-based radiotherapy. The receptors come from a woman in her 70s with pancreatic cancer.

The CDR3 DNA sequence: TGTGCCAGCAGTCCACCGACTAGCGGGAGAACAGATACGCAGTATTTT. Translation gives CASSPPTSGRTDTQYF. The chain couples TRBV6-6 to TRBJ2-3; 12 bases are shared with TRBD2. With 5 bases clipped from V and 3 bases from J, the junction kept 6 bases outside the gene matches. Germline CDR1 is MNHNY and CDR2 is SVGAGI (reference sequence). The CDR3 contains 16 residues.

The chain couples TRBV6-4 to TRBJ2-7, with 7 bases matching TRBD2. Germline V gene data show CDR1 as MRHNA and CDR2 as SNTAGT. The V gene end was trimmed by 3 bases and the J gene end by 8 bases; junction bases not matched to a gene: 13. CDR3 length equals 15 residues. The CDR3 loop reads CASSEQVGGRVKQYF. CDR3 DNA: TGTGCCAGCAGTGAACAGGTCGGAGGGAGGGTAAAGCAGTACTTC.

V usage is TRBV5-1 and J usage is TRBJ2-5; either TRBD1 or TRBD2 may supply D (5 bases each). CDR3 length: 15 amino acids. The V gene lost 0 bases and the J gene lost 5 bases, with 14 bases spanning the gap. Germline V gene data show CDR1 as SGHRS and CDR2 as YFSETQ. The CDR3 spells CASSLAGTPAETQYF. The CDR3 nucleotides read TGCGCCAGCAGCTTGGCCGGGACGCCCGCGGAGACCCAGTACTTC.

The chain uses TRBV6-6 and TRBJ2-7; 7 bases map to TRBD2. The junction had 4 bases not matched to a gene; V was cut back by 6 bases and J by 5 bases. This CDR3 has 12 amino acids. Germline values: CDR1 MNHNY, CDR2 SVGAGI (reference sequence). The CDR3 is CASSLRGDEQYF. The CDR3 DNA sequence: TGTGCCAGCAGCCTACGGGGGGACGAGCAGTACTTC.

This clone has more than one count but fewer than ten. Other DNA sequences of this sample code for an identical CDR3. The chain is built from TRBV28 and TRBJ2-7; D remains unclear. Germline lookup yields CDR1 MDHEN and CDR2 SYDVKM. Trimming left V 5 bases short and J 3 bases short, with 5 bases between. This CDR3 comprises 11 residues. CDR3 region: CASSGLYEQYF. As DNA, the CDR3 is TGTGCCAGCAGTGGTCTCTACGAGCAGTACTTC. Full variable domain (outside the CDR3, taken from reference TRBV28 and TRBJ2-7): DVKVTQSSRYLVKRTGEKVFLECVQDMDHENMFWYRQDPGLGLRLIYFSYDVKMKEKGDIPEGYSVSREKKERFSLILESASTNQTSMYLCASSGLYEQYFGPGTRLTVT.

This clone has just a few counts. The V call is TRBV4-2, the J call TRBJ1-3; D is uncertain. V dropped 2 bases and J dropped 0 bases, with 8 bases sitting between them. The CDR3 has 15 residues. The germline CDR1 and CDR2 sequences are LGHNA and YNFKEQ. The chain's CDR3 is CASSQSADSGNTIYF. The DNA of the CDR3 is TGTGCCAGCAGCCAAAGTGCCGACTCTGGAAACACCATATATTTT.

This chain uses TRBV19 with TRBJ2-7; 11 bases align to TRBD2. CDR1 is LNHDA and CDR2 is SQIVND in the germline V gene (reference sequence). Trimming cost V 5 bases and J 3 bases; bases outside gene matches: 6. There are 15 residues in the CDR3. The CDR3 here is CASSLNSGRVYEQYF. The DNA for the CDR3 is TGTGCCAGTAGTCTTAATAGCGGGAGGGTCTACGAGCAGTACTTC.

The gene calls are TRBV18 and TRBJ2-3; 7 bases are shared with TRBD2. V was clipped by 5 bases and J by 6 bases; unmatched bases: 5. Germline-derived CDR1 and CDR2 are KGHSH and LQKENI. The CDR3 length is 13 residues. CDR3 region: CASSSGTWDTQYF. DNA for the CDR3: TGTGCCAGCTCAAGCGGGACTTGGGATACGCAGTATTTT.

The chain's CDR3 is CATSRAPGVNTEAFF. The CDR3 coding sequence is TGTGCCACCAGCAGAGCCCCAGGGGTGAACACTGAAGCTTTCTTT. The chain carries TRBV15 and TRBJ1-1; D possibly corresponds to TRBD1 (6 bases). The CDR3 length is 15 residues. Germline CDR1 LNHNV, CDR2 YYDKDF (reference sequence). V lost 1 base to trimming and J lost 0 bases, with 9 bases between them.

The chain is built from TRBV28 and TRBJ2-7, with TRBD2 matching over 9 bases. CDR1 and CDR2 from the germline V gene are MDHEN and SYDVKM. Trimming at V came to 2 bases and at J to 4 bases, leaving 6 bases not matched to a gene. CDR3 length: 15 amino acids. CDR3 sequence reads: CASSLVGTSSYEQYF. In nucleotides, the CDR3 is TGTGCCAGCAGTTTAGTTGGGACTAGCAGTTACGAGCAGTACTTC.

The chain carries TRBV19 and TRBJ1-1; a possible D gene is TRBD1 (5 bases). Germline V lookup: CDR1 LNHDA, CDR2 SQIVND (reference sequence). Trimming took off 1 base at V and 1 base at J, with 7 bases between the two ends. CDR3 length: 14 residues. Written as DNA, the CDR3 is TGTGCCAGTAGTATAGGGGGCGGGAACACTGAAGCTTTCTTT. Translating gives CASSIGGGNTEAFF. Based on the CDR3 plus reference TRBV19 and TRBJ1-1, the full variable domain is DGGITQSPKYLFRKEGQNVTLSCEQNLNHDAMYWYRQDPGQGLRLIYYSQIVNDFQKGDIAEGYSVSREKKESFPLTVTSAQKNPTAFYLCASSIGGGNTEAFFGQGTRLTVV.

The genes are TRBV7-9 and TRBJ1-2; 7 bases match TRBD1. Unmatched junction bases numbered 4, after V lost 5 bases and J lost 1 base. Germline V gives CDR1 SEHNR, CDR2 FQNEAQ (reference sequence). CDR3 length: 14 residues. This chain's CDR3 is CASSQGQYNYGYTF. In nucleotides, the CDR3 is TGTGCCAGCAGCCAGGGACAGTATAACTATGGCTACACCTTC.

The chain has TRBV7-2 and TRBJ1-2; 10 nucleotides match TRBD1. The V gene end was trimmed by 4 bases and the J gene end by 10 bases; junction bases not matched to a gene: 9. Germline-derived CDR1 and CDR2 are SGHTA and FQGNSA. The CDR3 sequence is 14 residues long. CDR3 amino acids: CASSSEWTGGTYTF. DNA for the CDR3: TGTGCCAGCAGCTCAGAATGGACAGGGGGGACCTACACCTTC. The variable domain in full, completed from reference TRBV7-2 and TRBJ1-2, reads GAGVSQSPSNKVTEKGKDVELRCDPISGHTALYWYRQSLGQGLEFLIYFQGNSAPDKSGLPSDRFSAERTGGSVSTLTIQRTQQEDSAVYLCASSSEWTGGTYTFGSGTRLTVV.

The genes are TRBV6-5 and TRBJ2-7; 7 bases line up with TRBD2. This CDR3 is 15 amino acids long. V was clipped by 8 bases and J by 0 bases; unmatched bases: 10. Looked up from germline, CDR1 is MNHEY and CDR2 is SVGAGI. CDR3 sequence (DNA): TGTGCCAGCGGCGGGGCTAGCGGAAGCTCCTACGAGCAGTACTTC. Its protein is CASGGASGSSYEQYF.

The gene calls are TRBV5-1 and TRBJ2-5, with 9 bases aligning to TRBD1. V dropped 4 bases and J dropped 4; count of bases not matched to a gene: 8. CDR1 and CDR2 (germline): SGHRS, YFSETQ. This CDR3 contains 15 residues. CDR3 sequence reads: CASSGGTGRGETQYF. The CDR3 nucleotides are TGCGCCAGCAGCGGAGGGACAGGGCGAGGAGAGACCCAGTACTTC.

The rearrangement uses TRBV28 and TRBJ1-3, with D perhaps matching TRBD1 (5 bases). The CDR3 covers 14 residues. Germline V gene lookup returns CDR1 MDHEN and CDR2 SYDVKM. V lost 6 bases to trimming and J lost 9 bases, with 18 bases between them. CDR3 in amino acids: CASSLRPLRGTIYF. CDR3 coding DNA: TGTGCCAGCAGCCTCCGTCCTTTAAGGGGCACCATATATTTT.

This chain uses TRBV18 with TRBJ2-1, with 11 positions matching TRBD2. Germline CDR1 KGHSH, CDR2 LQKENI. The CDR3 is made up of 16 amino acids. J lost 0 bases, V lost 4 bases, and 2 bases had no gene match. The CDR3: CASSRLAGRSYNEQFF. The CDR3 DNA reads as TGTGCCAGCTCACGACTAGCGGGACGCTCCTACAATGAGCAGTTCTTC.

The V call is TRBV4-2, the J call TRBJ2-2; 10 bases match TRBD2. The CDR3 totals 19 residues. From germline, CDR1 is LGHNA and CDR2 YNFKEQ. V trimming: 4 bases; J trimming: 6 bases; junction bases outside the gene matches: 17. The CDR3: CASSPDAILAGGLAGELFF. The CDR3 bases are TGTGCCAGCAGCCCCGACGCGATTTTAGCGGGAGGATTAGCCGGGGAGCTGTTTTTT.

The rearrangement links TRBV27 to TRBJ2-7; 7 bases fit TRBD1. Germline values: CDR1 MNHEY, CDR2 SMNVEV (reference sequence). V shed 5 bases and J 9 bases; nucleotides not matched to a gene: 16. The CDR3 sequence is 15 residues long. The CDR3 loop reads CASSPRATGQGVQYF. Written as DNA, the CDR3 is TGTGCCAGCAGTCCACGAGCGACAGGTCAGGGGGTGCAGTACTTC.

The CDR3 DNA reads as TGTGCCAGCAGCTTGGCCGCGGGAGGGGGGCTGAATACGCAGTATTTT. It translates to CASSLAAGGGLNTQYF. V usage is TRBV5-6 and J usage is TRBJ2-3; 9 bases are shared with TRBD2. Trimming removed 0 bases from V and 7 bases from J; junction bases left unmatched: 9. The CDR3 loop spans 16 amino acids. Per germline, CDR1 SGHDT and CDR2 YYEEEE. Full variable domain (outside the CDR3, taken from reference TRBV5-6 and TRBJ2-3): DAGVTQSPTHLIKTRGQQVTLRCSPKSGHDTVSWYQQALGQGPQFIFQYYEEEERQRGNFPDRFSGHQFPNYSSELNVNALLLGDSALYLCASSLAAGGGLNTQYFGPGTRLTVL.